Following are 32 T cell receptor beta chains from one sample sequenced in a study of PD-L1 blockade in urothelial cancer. Some clones are missing from TCRdb's copy, which holds only in-frame ones; the method was immunoSEQ multiplex PCR. The sample records 45,000 to 50,000 clones, approximately 90% being singletons. Sequencing was performed on PBMCs, taken around atezolizumab (anti-PD-L1) treatment. All receptors come from a man older than 75 with urothelial cancer.

The rearrangement links TRBV4-3 to TRBJ1-2; D gene unclear. The V end lost 1 base, the J end lost 2 bases, and 8 bases lay between the germline ends. The germline CDR1 and CDR2 sequences are LGHNA and YSLEER. This CDR3 spans 14 amino acids. The CDR3 nucleotides read TGCGCCAGCAGCCAAGTCCCGGGGAACTATGGCTACACCTTC. Encoded protein: CASSQVPGNYGYTF.

This clone is a singleton in its sample. The chain has TRBV5-1 and TRBJ1-1; 8 bases line up with TRBD1. This CDR3 is built from 15 residues. J lost 1 base, V lost 1 base, and 3 bases had no gene match. The germline V gene has CDR1 SGHRS and CDR2 YFSETQ. The CDR3 sequence: CASSLQGAGNTEAFF. CDR3 nucleotide sequence: TGCGCCAGCAGCTTGCAGGGGGCAGGGAACACTGAAGCTTTCTTT.

This clone has a single count. V usage is TRBV5-1 and J usage is TRBJ1-5; D call uncertain. Germline V CDR1 and CDR2: SGHRS, YFSETQ. V was cut by 0 bases and J by 3 bases, with 10 bases left in between. This CDR3 has 15 amino acids. CDR3 amino acids: CASSLAGQTNQPQHF. In DNA form, the CDR3 reads TGCGCCAGCAGCTTGGCTGGGCAAACCAATCAGCCCCAGCATTTT.

The V gene is TRBV16, the J gene TRBJ2-1, with TRBD2 identical over 7 bases. CDR1 is KGHSY, CDR2 FQNENV, per germline. The CDR3 extends over 18 amino acids. V was pared by 0 bases and J by 1 base, with 9 bases of the junction left unmatched. CDR3 sequence reads: CASSQSGRGRDSYNEQFF. As DNA, the CDR3 is TGTGCCAGCAGCCAATCCGGGCGTGGGAGGGATTCCTACAATGAGCAGTTCTTC. Filled out from reference TRBV16 and TRBJ2-1, the complete variable domain reads GEEVAQTPKHLVRGEGQKAKLYCAPIKGHSYVFWYQQVLKNEFKFLISFQNENVFDETGMPKERFSAKCLPNSPCSLEIQATKLEDSAVYFCASSQSGRGRDSYNEQFFGPGTRLTVL.

The gene calls are TRBV15 and TRBJ2-1; D not certain. The CDR3 is 12 amino acids. Germline V gives CDR1 LNHNV, CDR2 YYDKDF (reference sequence). V lost 5 bases, J lost 3 bases, and 5 bases lay in between. In nucleotides, the CDR3 is TGTGCCACCAGCCCTCTCTACAATGAGCAGTTCTTC. It encodes CATSPLYNEQFF.

This clone came up once. The V call is TRBV5-5, the J call TRBJ2-5; unclear D gene. CDR3 size: 14 residues. V was clipped by 0 bases and J by 2 bases, with 8 bases between them. Germline V gene sequence: CDR1 SGHKS, CDR2 YYEKEE (reference sequence). The CDR3 coding sequence is TGTGCCAGCAGCTTGGCTACGGTACAAGAGACCCAGTACTTC. This sequence encodes CASSLATVQETQYF.

The chain couples TRBV4-1 to TRBJ2-7; 10 nucleotides line up with TRBD1. Per the germline V gene, CDR1 is MGHRA and CDR2 is YSYEKL. The CDR3 contains 17 residues. The V gene end was trimmed by 2 bases and the J gene end by 1 base; junction bases not matched to a gene: 8. CDR3 in DNA: TGCGCCAGCAGCCAACACGAGGGGACAGGGGTTTCCTACGAGCAGTACTTC. Protein product: CASSQHEGTGVSYEQYF.

The rearrangement links TRBV19 to TRBJ2-7, with D possibly matching TRBD1 (6 bases). V dropped 0 bases and J dropped 6 bases, with 6 bases sitting between them. Germline V gene data show CDR1 as LNHDA and CDR2 as SQIVND (reference sequence). The CDR3 extends over 12 amino acids. The CDR3 reads CASSIDRGEQYF. The DNA for the CDR3 is TGTGCCAGTAGTATAGACAGGGGCGAGCAGTACTTC.

The chain uses TRBV27 and TRBJ2-2; 10 bases are a match to TRBD2. Per germline, CDR1 MNHEY and CDR2 SMNVEV (reference sequence). J lost 1 base, V lost 6 bases, and 5 bases had no gene match. This CDR3 is built from 16 residues. The CDR3 loop reads CASSPGLAKNTGELFF. The CDR3 nucleotides read TGTGCCAGCAGCCCGGGACTAGCGAAGAACACCGGGGAGCTGTTTTTT.

This chain uses TRBV28 with TRBJ1-2, with D perhaps TRBD1 (5 bases). Trimming pared 4 bases from V and 11 bases from J, leaving 23 bases between. CDR3 length: 15 amino acids. Germline assignment: CDR1 MDHEN and CDR2 SYDVKM. CDR3 in DNA: TGTGCCAGCAGTTATCCGGGACTCGGACCTTTAGGTTACACCTTC. It is translated as CASSYPGLGPLGYTF.

The rearrangement uses TRBV4-3 and TRBJ2-5, with D possibly being TRBD1 (7 bases). Germline CDR1 and CDR2: LGHNA and YSLEER. Trimming cost V 4 bases and J 1 base, with 16 bases left between them. The CDR3 totals 16 residues. CDR3 protein: CASSLSGGTAQETQYF. The CDR3 nucleotides read TGCGCCAGCAGCCTCTCAGGGGGGACAGCCCAAGAGACCCAGTACTTC.

V gene TRBV5-1 combines with J gene TRBJ1-1; D call uncertain. CDR1 and CDR2 from the germline V gene are SGHRS and YFSETQ. V gave up 4 bases and J gave up 6 bases, with 7 bases separating them. The CDR3 runs 11 residues. CDR3 coding DNA: TGCGCCAGCAGCCGGGATGCTGAAGCTTTCTTT. Translating it yields CASSRDAEAFF.

The sample holds a few counts of this clone. The chain couples TRBV15 to TRBJ1-5; the D is unclear. The CDR3 has 14 residues. Germline CDR1 reads LNHNV; CDR2 reads YYDKDF (reference sequence). The ends were cut back, 1 base at V and 4 bases at J, with 8 bases in the middle. The CDR3 DNA follows: TGTGCCACCAGCAGAGGGCAGCGGAATCAGCCCCAGCATTTT. It codes for CATSRGQRNQPQHF.

The rearrangement links TRBV6-1 to TRBJ2-7, with 7 bases matching TRBD2. The V gene end was trimmed by 2 bases and the J gene end by 7 bases; junction bases not matched to a gene: 14. The CDR3 runs 16 residues. Germline V gene sequence: CDR1 MNHNS, CDR2 SASEGT. The CDR3 loop reads CASSEFVGLDPREQYF. In nucleotides, the CDR3 is TGTGCCAGCAGTGAATTCGTCGGACTAGATCCGCGGGAGCAGTACTTC.

The chain combines TRBV5-1 with TRBJ2-1; TRBD2 matches at 10 bases. The V and J ends lost 1 base and 8 bases, in that order; junction bases with no gene match: 12. This CDR3 has 17 amino acids. Looked up from germline, CDR1 is SGHRS and CDR2 is YFSETQ. The DNA for the CDR3 is TGCGCCAGCAGCTTGAGAGGGAGGGCTAGCGGGAGTTATGAGCAGTTCTTC. It codes for CASSLRGRASGSYEQFF.

This clone was counted once. The gene calls are TRBV5-6 and TRBJ2-2; D possibly corresponds to TRBD1 (6 bases). Germline V gene data show CDR1 as SGHDT and CDR2 as YYEEEE. V lost 5 bases and J lost 6, with 11 bases in between. The CDR3 is 13 residues long. CDR3 region: CASSPSGAGELFF. The CDR3 DNA reads TGTGCCAGCAGTCCGTCAGGGGCCGGGGAGCTGTTTTTT.

This rearrangement joins TRBV19 to TRBJ2-1; 9 bases are shared with TRBD2. V dropped 3 bases and J dropped 5; count of bases not matched to a gene: 5. The CDR3 contains 15 residues. Germline loops: CDR1 LNHDA, CDR2 SQIVND (reference sequence). The CDR3 loop reads CASSISGRNDNEQFF. CDR3 sequence (DNA): TGTGCCAGTAGTATTAGCGGGAGAAACGACAATGAGCAGTTCTTC.

This CDR3 reads CASSMQIGQGPFF. In DNA, the CDR3 is TGTGCCAGTAGTATGCAGATAGGGCAGGGGCCGTTTTTT. The chain joins TRBV19 to TRBJ1-4; possible D gene TRBD1, 6 bases. Germline lookup yields CDR1 LNHDA and CDR2 SQIVND (reference sequence). The CDR3 extends over 13 amino acids. V dropped 3 bases and J dropped 16 bases, with 18 bases sitting between them. The full variable domain, rest sourced from reference TRBV19 and TRBJ1-4, is DGGITQSPKYLFRKEGQNVTLSCEQNLNHDAMYWYRQDPGQGLRLIYYSQIVNDFQKGDIAEGYSVSREKKESFPLTVTSAQKNPTAFYLCASSMQIGQGPFFGSGTQLSVL.

CDR3 coding DNA: TGTGCCAGTAGTACAGGTGGACAGGCTTACGGCAATCAGCCCCAGCATTTT. Translated: CASSTGGQAYGNQPQHF. This rearrangement joins TRBV19 to TRBJ1-5, with 7 bases fitting TRBD1. V was pared by 4 bases and J by 2 bases, with 11 bases of the junction left unmatched. The germline V gene has CDR1 LNHDA and CDR2 SQIVND (reference sequence). The CDR3 sequence is 17 residues long.

The table lists this clone with a few counts. J is TRBJ2-1 and V is TRBV2, with 9 bases lining up with TRBD2. V shed 8 bases, J shed 1 base, and the junction held 6 bases outside the gene matches. From germline, CDR1 is SNHLY and CDR2 FYNNEI. The CDR3 has 15 residues. The CDR3, as DNA: TGTGCCAGCGTTAGCGGGAGTAGTTCCTACAATGAGCAGTTCTTC. It yields the protein CASVSGSSSYNEQFF.

The genes are TRBV27 and TRBJ2-5, with D possibly matching TRBD2 (7 bases). This CDR3 spans 18 amino acids. Germline V gene lookup returns CDR1 MNHEY and CDR2 SMNVEV (reference sequence). V was pared by 2 bases and J by 0 bases, with 19 bases between. CDR3 region: CASSLTGRGGTYQETQYF. In nucleotides, the CDR3 is TGTGCCAGCAGTTTAACAGGGAGGGGTGGGACCTACCAAGAGACCCAGTACTTC.

This chain joins TRBV5-8 and TRBJ1-5; D gene ambiguous. The germline CDR1 and CDR2 sequences are SGHTS and YDEGEE. V lost 0 bases and J 1 base, leaving 11 bases between the germline ends. There are 16 residues in the CDR3. The CDR3 spells CASSLAVLLSNQPQHF. The CDR3 DNA is TGTGCCAGCAGCTTGGCGGTCCTTTTGAGCAATCAGCCCCAGCATTTT.

The CDR3 protein is CASSQDWASGRLREQFF. CDR3 coding DNA: TGTGCCAGCAGCCAAGACTGGGCTAGCGGCAGGCTAAGGGAGCAGTTCTTC. V gene TRBV4-2 combines with J gene TRBJ2-1; TRBD2 aligns across 7 bases. The CDR3 length is 17 residues. Germline V gene sequence: CDR1 LGHNA, CDR2 YNFKEQ. The junction had 15 bases not matched to a gene; V was cut back by 0 bases and J by 10 bases.

J is TRBJ2-1 and V is TRBV30; 10 bases match TRBD2. V shed 0 bases, J shed 4 bases, and the junction held 12 bases outside the gene matches. This CDR3 region has 18 residues. The V gene's germline CDR1 is GTSNPN and CDR2 SVGIG (reference sequence). CDR3 sequence reads: CAWSVIRLAGPLYNEQFF. In DNA, the CDR3 is TGTGCCTGGAGTGTAATCCGACTAGCGGGCCCCCTTTACAATGAGCAGTTCTTC. Based on the CDR3 plus reference TRBV30 and TRBJ2-1, the full variable domain is SQTIHQWPATLVQPVGSPLSLECTVEGTSNPNLYWYRQAAGRGLQLLFYSVGIGQISSEVPQNLSASRPQDRQFILSSKKLLLSDSGFYLCAWSVIRLAGPLYNEQFFGPGTRLTVL.

This clone was recorded only once. The gene calls are TRBV28 and TRBJ2-5; 7 nucleotides line up with TRBD1. Germline CDR1 is MDHEN and CDR2 is SYDVKM. This CDR3 is 16 amino acids long. J was trimmed by 2 bases and V by 5 bases; bases with no gene match: 11. CDR3 in amino acids: CASSPRQGRRQETQYF. The CDR3 nucleotides read TGTGCCAGCAGTCCCCGACAGGGTAGGAGGCAAGAGACCCAGTACTTC.

This clone was picked up a small number of times. The V and J genes are TRBV27 and TRBJ2-1, with 14 positions matching TRBD2. Germline V gene sequence: CDR1 MNHEY, CDR2 SMNVEV (reference sequence). This CDR3 region has 19 residues. V was pared by 1 base and J by 7 bases, with 12 bases of the junction left unmatched. CDR3 nucleotide sequence: TGTGCCAGCAGTTTATGGCTGGGACTAGCGGGAGTAGATCGTAATGAGCAGTTCTTC. Protein: CASSLWLGLAGVDRNEQFF.

The chain employs TRBV10-1 and TRBJ2-3, with 7 bases lining up with TRBD1. The germline CDR1 and CDR2 sequences are WNHNN and SYGVQD (reference sequence). V was pared by 8 bases and J by 3 bases, with 11 bases of the junction left unmatched. The CDR3 consists of 15 residues. The CDR3 loop is CASHSRQGVTDTQYF. CDR3 nucleotide sequence: TGCGCCAGCCACTCCAGACAGGGCGTAACAGATACGCAGTATTTT.

This clone appeared once. The rearrangement joins TRBV6-6 to TRBJ1-1, with a weak D call TRBD1 (5 bases). The CDR3 sequence is 14 residues long. CDR1 and CDR2 from the germline V gene are MNHNY and SVGAGI (reference sequence). Trimming stripped 0 bases from V and 4 bases from J, with 9 bases between. The CDR3 sequence is CASSYSNRPTEAFF. CDR3 DNA sequence: TGTGCCAGCAGTTACTCGAACAGGCCCACTGAAGCTTTCTTT.

This clone showed up just a few times. The J gene is TRBJ1-1, the V gene TRBV6-5, with D possibly being TRBD1 (6 bases). Per germline, CDR1 MNHEY and CDR2 SVGAGI. CDR3 length: 13 residues. The V and J ends lost 7 bases and 6 bases respectively, with 15 bases between them. As DNA, the CDR3 is TGTGCCAGCAAACAGGGAGGGGTTTCTGAAGCTTTCTTT. Its translation: CASKQGGVSEAFF.

A note on this clone: Other DNA sequences in the same sample also yield this CDR3. The chain couples TRBV18 to TRBJ2-1; 7 bases agree with TRBD1. CDR1 is KGHSH, CDR2 LQKENI, per germline. J gave up 6 bases and V 2 bases, and 7 bases lay outside the gene matches. This CDR3 has 15 residues. The CDR3: CASSPVRAGGNEQFF. The CDR3 DNA is TGTGCCAGCTCACCAGTTCGTGCAGGGGGCAATGAGCAGTTCTTC.

V usage is TRBV7-2 and J usage is TRBJ2-7; 8 bases align to TRBD2. The CDR3 contains 15 residues. The germline V gene encodes CDR1 SGHTA and CDR2 FQGNSA. Trimming took 1 base from V and 3 from J; bases not matched to a gene: 5. For the CDR3, the DNA is TGTGCCAGCAGCTTAGGGGCCGGGACTAGCTACGAGCAGTACTTC. Encoded protein: CASSLGAGTSYEQYF.

The V and J genes are TRBV2 and TRBJ1-2, with 7 nucleotides matching TRBD1. Germline CDR1 and CDR2: SNHLY and FYNNEI. The CDR3 sequence is 14 residues long. The junction had 14 bases not matched to a gene; V was cut back by 8 bases and J by 8 bases. The CDR3 DNA sequence: TGTGCCAGCGGGAGACAGGGAAGGATGGGCGGCTACACCTTC. It is translated as CASGRQGRMGGYTF.